A selection of T cell receptor beta chains follows, all from one sample in a study of blood T cell repertoires in COVID-19. This table comes from immunoSEQ multiplex PCR, and its TCRdb copy is limited to in-frame clones, with some not included. The sample includes hundreds of thousands of clones, approximately 84% of them seen just once. The sample taken for sequencing was PBMCs or T cells enriched from blood (not recorded which). All receptors derive from a man aged 35-49 years who had recovered from COVID-19. Both conserved end residues are part of each CDR3. Fields, in order: CDR3 length, clone size, D gene, J gene, V gene, CDR3 DNA, CDR3 protein. A D gene is named only where the DNA matches it firmly. Size is omitted from some rows. Given values are once, few, many or a class for expanded clones.

>15|once|.|TRBJ1-4|TRBV19
TGTGCCAGTAGTAACCCGGGAGGGTCGAATGAAAAACTGTTTTTT
CASSNPGGSNEKLFF
>15|.|TRBD2|TRBJ2-7|TRBV19
TGTGCCAGTAGTTTTCCGGGACTACCTACCTACGAGCAGTACTTC
CASSFPGLPTYEQYF
>13|.|.|TRBJ1-2|TRBV9
TGTGCCAGCAGCGTATCCCCCTTGGGCGGCTACACCTTC
CASSVSPLGGYTF
>13|.|TRBD1|TRBJ1-2|TRBV4-2
TGTGCCAGCAGCCAACGGACAGGGTCTGGCTACACCTTC
CASSQRTGSGYTF
>16|few|TRBD1|TRBJ1-2|TRBV27
TGTGCCAGCAGTCCGACACCGGACAGGGAAATATATGGCTACACCTTC
CASSPTPDREIYGYTF
>15|.|TRBD2|TRBJ2-1|TRBV7-2
TGTGCCAGCAGCATAAGTAGCGGGGACTACAATGAGCAGTTCTTC
CASSISSGDYNEQFF
>15|few|.|TRBJ1-2|TRBV11-1
TGTGCCAGCAGCTTAGATTCAGGGGAATTCCATGGCTACACCTTC
CASSLDSGEFHGYTF
>14|once|TRBD1|TRBJ2-7|TRBV18
TGTGCCAGCTCACCTCGGACAGGCCTCTACGAGCAGTACTTC
CASSPRTGLYEQYF
>11|.|.|TRBJ1-2|TRBV9
TGTGCCAGCAGCGCGGGAAGCGGCTACACCTTC
CASSAGSGYTF
>14|.|.|TRBJ1-2|TRBV7-2
TGTGCCAGCAGCTTAGGACAGGTTAGCTATGGCTACACCTTC
CASSLGQVSYGYTF
>11|.|.|TRBJ1-2|TRBV29-1
TGCAGCGTTGAAGATCCTGGGCCCCCGAGCTTC
CSVEDPGPPSF
>12|.|.|TRBJ1-2|TRBV5-8
TGTGCCAGCAGCCTGGAGAGCTTTGGCTACACCTTC
CASSLESFGYTF
>14|.|.|TRBJ1-1|TRBV5-1
TGCGCCAGCAGCCAAACGGGACAGAACACTGAAGCTTTCTTT
CASSQTGQNTEAFF